This passage covers 10 T cell receptor beta chains from one sample sequenced in a study of shared clonotypes between healthy human individuals. The protocol was immunoSEQ multiplex PCR, while the TCRdb copy is restricted to in-frame clones and leaves out a portion. The sample lists about 600,000 clones; around 97% were seen once. The sample comprised naive CD4+ T cells sorted from blood. Subset: CD45RA+ positively selected. Source of these receptors: a woman in her 30s in good health.

In this sample, this clone turned up once. This chain links TRBV18 with TRBJ2-5; 10 bases match TRBD2. Germline values: CDR1 KGHSH, CDR2 LQKENI. V was clipped by 5 bases and J by 4 bases; unmatched bases: 7. This CDR3 has 15 residues. The CDR3 here is CASSGLAGVGETQYF. The CDR3 nucleotides are TGTGCCAGCTCAGGCCTAGCGGGAGTTGGAGAGACCCAGTACTTC.

J is TRBJ2-4 and V is TRBV28; D is perhaps TRBD1 (6 bases). Per the germline V gene, CDR1 is MDHEN and CDR2 is SYDVKM. Trimming pared 8 bases from V and 2 bases from J, leaving 13 bases between. This CDR3 is 14 amino acids long. Here the CDR3 reads CASATQGTKNIQYF. The CDR3 DNA sequence: TGTGCCAGCGCCACTCAGGGGACCAAAAACATTCAGTACTTC.

The chain recombines TRBV7-2 with TRBJ1-4; D is uncertain. This CDR3 is 14 amino acids long. Deletions cut 3 bases from V and 0 bases from J, with 5 bases between. In germline, CDR1 is SGHTA, CDR2 FQGNSA. This CDR3 reads CASSLGTTNEKLFF. In nucleotides, the CDR3 is TGTGCCAGCAGCTTGGGGACAACTAATGAAAAACTGTTTTTT.

J is TRBJ2-5 and V is TRBV7-9, with a weak D call TRBD1 (5 bases). CDR1 is SEHNR and CDR2 is FQNEAQ in the germline V gene (reference sequence). This CDR3 contains 16 residues. V gave up 1 base and J gave up 2 bases, with 14 bases separating them. CDR3 residues: CASSLGQGSPQETQYF. CDR3 sequence (DNA): TGTGCCAGCAGCTTAGGGCAGGGATCCCCGCAAGAGACCCAGTACTTC.

The chain employs TRBV13 and TRBJ2-7; TRBD2 matches at 11 bases. With V trimmed by 4 bases and J by 0 bases, 5 bases remained unmatched. CDR3 length: 16 amino acids. Germline loops: CDR1 PRHDT, CDR2 FYEKMQ (reference sequence). DNA for the CDR3: TGTGCCAGCAGCTCCTCTAGCGGGAGGAGCTCCTACGAGCAGTACTTC. Its translation: CASSSSSGRSSYEQYF.

The chain has TRBV28 and TRBJ2-7; D may be TRBD1 or TRBD2 (7 bases each). The V gene's germline CDR1 is MDHEN and CDR2 SYDVKM. V gave up 1 base and J gave up 3 bases, with 16 bases separating them. The CDR3 contains 16 residues. The CDR3 DNA is TGTGCCAGCAGTTTATTAGGGGGGGCAGGGGGCTACGAGCAGTACTTC. It is translated as CASSLLGGAGGYEQYF. Complete variable domain (other parts from reference TRBV28 and TRBJ2-7): DVKVTQSSRYLVKRTGEKVFLECVQDMDHENMFWYRQDPGLGLRLIYFSYDVKMKEKGDIPEGYSVSREKKERFSLILESASTNQTSMYLCASSLLGGAGGYEQYFGPGTRLTVT.

The rearrangement links TRBV5-1 to TRBJ2-5, with TRBD2 identical over 8 bases. This CDR3 comprises 17 residues. In germline, CDR1 is SGHRS, CDR2 YFSETQ. With 0 bases clipped from V and 8 bases from J, the junction kept 15 bases outside the gene matches. For the CDR3, the DNA is TGCGCCAGCAGCTTGGGTCAGCGGGAGCCCCGGGGGGGCACCCAGTACTTC. It translates to CASSLGQREPRGGTQYF.

This chain uses TRBV11-2 with TRBJ2-3; 10 nucleotides line up with TRBD2. Germline V gene data show CDR1 as SGHAT and CDR2 as FQNNGV. This CDR3 is built from 18 residues. The V and J ends lost 0 bases and 3 bases, in that order; junction bases with no gene match: 9. CDR3 residues: CASSLERLAGAGTDTQYF. In DNA, the CDR3 is TGTGCCAGCAGCTTAGAACGGCTAGCGGGAGCAGGAACAGATACGCAGTATTTT.

The J gene is TRBJ1-6, the V gene TRBV10-1; TRBD1 matches 8 bases. The CDR3 has 13 residues. Germline V gene sequence: CDR1 WNHNN, CDR2 SYGVQD (reference sequence). The J segment lost 12 bases and the V segment lost 6 bases, leaving 7 bases of the junction unmatched. In DNA form, the CDR3 reads TGCGCCAGCAGGGACAGGGTAGCAGGACCCCTCCACTTT. Its translation: CASRDRVAGPLHF.

The V gene is TRBV28, the J gene TRBJ2-2; D gene ambiguous. V was trimmed by 9 bases and J by 1 base, leaving 9 bases between them. The CDR3 has 13 residues. CDR1 is MDHEN and CDR2 is SYDVKM in the germline V gene. CDR3 in DNA: TGTGCCAGTATGTCGGGGAACACCGGGGAGCTGTTTTTT. Translation: CASMSGNTGELFF.